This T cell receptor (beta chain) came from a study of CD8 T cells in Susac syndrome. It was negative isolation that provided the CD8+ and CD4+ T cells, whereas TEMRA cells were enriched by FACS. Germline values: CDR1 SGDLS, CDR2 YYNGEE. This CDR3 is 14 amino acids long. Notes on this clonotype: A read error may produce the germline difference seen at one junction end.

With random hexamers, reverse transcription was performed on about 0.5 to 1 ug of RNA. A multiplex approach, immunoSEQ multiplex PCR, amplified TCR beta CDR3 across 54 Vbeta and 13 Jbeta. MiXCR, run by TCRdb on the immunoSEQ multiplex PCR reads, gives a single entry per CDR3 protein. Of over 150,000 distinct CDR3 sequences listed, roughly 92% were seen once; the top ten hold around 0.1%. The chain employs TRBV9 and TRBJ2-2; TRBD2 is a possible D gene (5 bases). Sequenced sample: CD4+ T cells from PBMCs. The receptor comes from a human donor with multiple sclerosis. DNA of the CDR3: TGTGCCAGCAACGTAGAGGGAAGGGCCGGGGAGCTGTTTTTT. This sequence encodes CASNVEGRAGELFF.